Below, 29 T cell receptor beta chains from the same sample are listed, as sequenced in a study of spatial heterogeneity in lung cancer. Time point here: sample taken at primary tumor resection. TCRdb reprocessed the 5' RACE reads via MiXCR and lists one record per CDR3 protein. The sample yields some 40,000 distinct CDR3 sequences, roughly 5.2% seen once. This material consisted of PBMCs, taken at surgery. These receptors were collected from a female donor with early-stage non-small cell lung cancer.

This clonotype was detected many times. The gene calls are TRBV20-1 and TRBJ1-1, with 7 bases lining up with TRBD1. This CDR3 is 13 amino acids long. Germline values: CDR1 DFQATT, CDR2 SNEGSKA (reference sequence). V lost 3 bases to trimming and J lost 4 bases; unmatched junction nucleotides: 5. The CDR3 bases are TGCAGTGCTAGGAGTCAGGGGGGCACTGAAGCTTTCTTT. Translated, it gives CSARSQGGTEAFF.

This clonotype was detected many times. This sequence joins TRBV18 and TRBJ2-5, with no clear D. Germline-derived CDR1 and CDR2 are KGHSH and LQKENI. V was cut by 3 bases and J by 0 bases, with 5 bases left in between. This CDR3 spans 13 amino acids. Here the CDR3 DNA reads TGTGCCAGCTCACCGGGGTACCAAGAGACCCAGTACTTC. Protein product: CASSPGYQETQYF.

This clonotype has only a few counts. This chain uses TRBV18 with TRBJ1-5, with a possible D match to TRBD1 (5 bases). Germline V gene lookup returns CDR1 KGHSH and CDR2 LQKENI. This CDR3 has 15 amino acids. V dropped 3 bases and J dropped 0 bases, with 9 bases sitting between them. The CDR3 reads CASSPGTDSNQPQHF. The CDR3, as DNA: TGTGCCAGCTCACCCGGGACCGATAGCAATCAGCCCCAGCATTTT.

At least ten counts were recorded for this clonotype. This chain connects TRBV29-1 to TRBJ2-1; 8 positions match TRBD1. Germline-derived CDR1 and CDR2 are SQVTM and ANQGSEA. The CDR3 loop spans 18 amino acids. The J segment lost 6 bases and the V segment lost 0 bases, leaving 16 bases of the junction unmatched. Here the CDR3 reads CSVEDQGRTGFSFNEQFF. As DNA, the CDR3 is TGCAGCGTTGAAGATCAAGGGAGGACAGGGTTTTCTTTCAATGAGCAGTTCTTC.

Notes on this clonotype: A read error may explain this, as a much larger clone is one base away. V usage is TRBV20-1 and J usage is TRBJ2-7; D might be TRBD2 (5 bases). Germline lookup yields CDR1 DFQATT and CDR2 SNEGSKA (reference sequence). This CDR3 spans 12 amino acids. With 3 bases removed from V and 3 bases from J, the gap between germline ends came to 9 bases. The CDR3 DNA reads as TGCAGTGCTAGCTCTAGCAACTACGAGCAGTACTTC. Translating it yields CSASSSNYEQYF.

The rearrangement joins TRBV7-6 to TRBJ2-5; TRBD2 agrees at 13 bases. Germline lookup yields CDR1 SGHVS and CDR2 FNYEAQ. This CDR3 has 15 amino acids. After removal of 4 bases from V and 5 bases from J, the junction contained 4 bases not matched to a gene. CDR3 residues: CASSSSTSGRETQYF. CDR3 DNA sequence: TGTGCCAGCAGCTCGTCGACTAGCGGGAGGGAGACCCAGTACTTC.

V usage is TRBV12-3 or TRBV12-4 and J usage is TRBJ2-7; 9 bases fit TRBD1. V was pared by 5 bases and J by 0 bases, with 5 bases of the junction left unmatched. This CDR3 region has 15 residues. CDR3 amino acids: CASSPTGGISYEQYF. The CDR3 DNA is TGTGCCAGCAGTCCCACAGGGGGCATCTCCTACGAGCAGTACTTC.

The table lists this clonotype with many counts. The CDR3 DNA follows: TGCGCCAGCAGCACCGGGACAGGGGGCTCCGGTTCACCCCTCCACTTT. The encoded protein is CASSTGTGGSGSPLHF. The rearrangement joins TRBV5-1 to TRBJ1-6; 12 bases map to TRBD1. CDR3 size: 16 residues. After removal of 4 bases from V and 9 bases from J, the junction contained 8 bases not matched to a gene. Germline V gene sequence: CDR1 SGHRS, CDR2 YFSETQ.

The chain employs TRBV5-1 and TRBJ2-7; tentative D call: TRBD1 (5 bases). V was trimmed by 4 bases and J by 0 bases, leaving 8 bases between them. Germline V gene sequence: CDR1 SGHRS, CDR2 YFSETQ. CDR3 size: 13 residues. The CDR3 DNA is TGCGCCAGCAGCGTACAGGCCTCCTACGAGCAGTACTTC. This codes for CASSVQASYEQYF. Variable domain in full (rest from reference TRBV5-1 and TRBJ2-7): KAGVTQTPRYLIKTRGQQVTLSCSPISGHRSVSWYQQTPGQGLQFLFEYFSETQRNKGNFPGRFSGRQFSNSRSEMNVSTLELGDSALYLCASSVQASYEQYFGPGTRLTVT.

The sample holds a few counts of this clonotype. This chain connects TRBV6-5 to TRBJ2-2; 9 bases match TRBD2. The CDR3 covers 14 residues. Germline lookup yields CDR1 MNHEY and CDR2 SVGAGI. Germline trimming cut 6 bases from V and 2 bases from J; bases unmatched to any gene: 1. CDR3 nucleotide sequence: TGTGCCAGCAGGACTAGCGGCAACACCGGGGAGCTGTTTTTT. The encoded protein is CASRTSGNTGELFF.

This clonotype was counted many times. The V and J genes are TRBV15 and TRBJ1-5, with 7 bases lining up with TRBD1. The CDR3 covers 15 residues. The germline V gene has CDR1 LNHNV and CDR2 YYDKDF (reference sequence). The V and J ends lost 3 bases and 6 bases, in that order; junction bases with no gene match: 8. CDR3 sequence reads: CATSRETGASQPQHF. CDR3 sequence (DNA): TGTGCCACCAGCAGGGAAACAGGGGCGAGTCAGCCCCAGCATTTT. Filled out from reference TRBV15 and TRBJ1-5, the complete variable domain reads DAMVIQNPRYQVTQFGKPVTLSCSQTLNHNVMYWYQQKSSQAPKLLFHYYDKDFNNEADTPDNFQSRRPNTSFCFLDIRSPGLGDTAMYLCATSRETGASQPQHFGDGTRLSIL.

This chain uses TRBV6-2 or TRBV6-3 with TRBJ2-3, with D perhaps matching TRBD2 (5 bases). With 6 bases removed from V and 1 base from J, the gap between germline ends came to 14 bases. The CDR3 is 15 amino acids. In germline, CDR1 is MNHEY, CDR2 SVGEGT. This CDR3 reads CASSPRGYGTDTQYF. The CDR3 nucleotides read TGTGCCAGCAGCCCTCGGGGATATGGCACAGATACGCAGTATTTT.

This clonotype was counted at least ten times. The chain has TRBV7-9 and TRBJ2-6, with D unclear. The CDR3 contains 12 residues. Germline V gene data show CDR1 as SEHNR and CDR2 as FQNEAQ (reference sequence). Trimming shortened V by 5 bases and J by 3 bases, and 2 bases separated the two germline ends. The CDR3 spells CASSDGANVLTF. Written as DNA, the CDR3 is TGTGCCAGCAGCGATGGGGCCAACGTCCTGACTTTC.

This chain joins TRBV19 and TRBJ2-7; maybe TRBD1 (6 bases). CDR1 and CDR2 (germline): LNHDA, SQIVND (reference sequence). The CDR3 runs to 13 residues. Deletions cut 10 bases from V and 0 bases from J, with 13 bases between. The CDR3 coding sequence is TGTGCCACCGAGGACAGAGCCTCCTACGAGCAGTACTTC. Protein sequence: CATEDRASYEQYF.

The chain uses TRBV9 and TRBJ2-7, with 10 bases that match TRBD1. After removal of 3 bases from V and 1 base from J, the junction contained 4 bases not matched to a gene. Germline loops: CDR1 SGDLS, CDR2 YYNGEE. The CDR3 has 15 amino acids. This CDR3 is CASSEGQGWSYEQYF. CDR3 sequence (DNA): TGTGCCAGCAGCGAGGGACAGGGGTGGTCCTACGAGCAGTACTTC.

This clonotype was recorded many times. This chain uses TRBV3-1 with TRBJ2-7, with TRBD1 matching 9 bases. This CDR3 contains 13 residues. Germline V CDR1 and CDR2: LGHDT, YNNKEL (reference sequence). J gave up 5 bases and V 4 bases, and 3 bases lay outside the gene matches. CDR3 in amino acids: CASSRQGVNEQYF. The DNA of the CDR3 is TGTGCCAGCAGCCGACAGGGGGTAAACGAGCAGTACTTC.

In its sample, this clonotype was seen a few times. The chain employs TRBV4-2 and TRBJ1-3, with D hard to call. V lost 0 bases, J lost 2 bases, and 8 bases lay in between. The CDR3 is made up of 15 amino acids. The V gene's germline CDR1 is LGHNA and CDR2 YNFKEQ. Here the CDR3 reads CASSQDGQAGNTIYF. The CDR3 coding sequence is TGTGCCAGCAGCCAAGATGGGCAGGCTGGAAACACCATATATTTT.

The V gene is TRBV7-3, the J gene TRBJ1-1; D is uncertain. Trimming shortened V by 1 base and J by 6 bases, and 9 bases separated the two germline ends. Germline CDR1 reads SGHTA; CDR2 reads FQGTGA. This CDR3 is built from 13 residues. In nucleotides, the CDR3 is TGTGCCAGCAGCTTAAGTCGGTATCCTGAAGCTTTCTTT. It translates to CASSLSRYPEAFF.

In its sample, this clonotype was seen many times. The chain has TRBV20-1 and TRBJ2-3, with D tentatively TRBD1 (5 bases). Germline CDR1 reads DFQATT; CDR2 reads SNEGSKA (reference sequence). Trimming took off 0 bases at V and 3 bases at J, with 19 bases between the two ends. The CDR3 length is 17 residues. The CDR3 loop reads CSARDPFLGVETDTQYF. The CDR3 DNA reads TGCAGTGCTAGAGATCCTTTTCTAGGGGTAGAAACAGATACGCAGTATTTT.

This clonotype appeared many times. The chain employs TRBV2 and TRBJ1-5; D is uncertain. Germline V CDR1 and CDR2: SNHLY, FYNNEI. The CDR3 runs 12 residues. V was cut by 4 bases and J by 4 bases, with 5 bases left in between. The CDR3 sequence: CASSAFNQPQHF. CDR3 sequence (DNA): TGTGCCAGCAGTGCGTTTAATCAGCCCCAGCATTTT. The full variable domain, completed using reference TRBV2 and TRBJ1-5, is EPEVTQTPSHQVTQMGQEVILRCVPISNHLYFYWYRQILGQKVEFLVSFYNNEISEKSEIFDDQFSVERPDGSNFTLKIRSTKLEDSAMYFCASSAFNQPQHFGDGTRLSIL.

In this sample, this clonotype turned up many times. The DNA of the CDR3 is TGCGCCAGCAGCCAAGATGGGGGGAAATACAATGAGCAGTTCTTC. Protein: CASSQDGGKYNEQFF. The V call is TRBV4-1, the J call TRBJ2-1; TRBD2 is a possible D gene (6 bases). Germline loops: CDR1 MGHRA, CDR2 YSYEKL. The CDR3 length is 15 residues. Trimming took off 0 bases at V and 4 bases at J, with 10 bases between the two ends.

A word on this clonotype: At one boundary the junction diverges from the germline segment, which might be a read error. The V and J genes are TRBV6-6 and TRBJ1-4; 7 nucleotides align to TRBD1. Germline assignment: CDR1 MNHNY and CDR2 SVGAGI (reference sequence). The CDR3 contains 14 residues. The CDR3 protein is CASSSSDRNAKLFF. The DNA of the CDR3 is TGTGCCAGCAGCTCCTCGGACAGGAATGCAAAACTGTTTTTT.

Notes on this clonotype: A much larger clone lies one base from this, so it may be a read error. V gene TRBV3-1 combines with J gene TRBJ2-3, with D tentatively TRBD2 (6 bases). Deletions cut 4 bases from V and 2 bases from J, with 16 bases between. Germline assignment: CDR1 LGHDT and CDR2 YNNKEL (reference sequence). The CDR3 totals 16 residues. Written as DNA, the CDR3 is TGTGCCAGCAGCCCTTTATCGGTAGCGGACACAGATACGCAGTATTTT. This codes for CASSPLSVADTDTQYF.

V is TRBV15 and J is TRBJ2-7; 10 positions agree with TRBD1. V was clipped by 3 bases and J by 3 bases; unmatched bases: 2. Germline V gives CDR1 LNHNV, CDR2 YYDKDF (reference sequence). The CDR3 runs to 14 residues. CDR3 sequence reads: CATSSRTGGYEQYF. In DNA form, the CDR3 reads TGTGCCACCAGCAGCCGGACAGGGGGCTACGAGCAGTACTTC.

This clonotype was picked up many times. This chain connects TRBV24-1 to TRBJ2-5; D remains ambiguous. Germline V CDR1 and CDR2: KGHDR, SFDVKD. The CDR3 sequence is 12 residues long. Between the trimmed V and J ends, which lost 1 base and 4 bases, there was a span of 3 bases. CDR3 sequence: CATSDFGETQYF. CDR3 DNA: TGTGCCACCAGTGATTTCGGAGAGACCCAGTACTTC.

In this sample, this clonotype turned up many times. V and J are TRBV25-1 and TRBJ1-2; TRBD1 might be the D (6 bases). The length of the CDR3 is 14 residues. The V gene's germline CDR1 is MGHDK and CDR2 SYGVNS. V lost 0 bases to trimming and J lost 5 bases, with 10 bases between them. The DNA for the CDR3 is TGTGCCAGCAGTGAATACGACAGGAGATATGGCTACACCTTC. It yields the protein CASSEYDRRYGYTF.

This clonotype was counted only a few times. The rearrangement joins TRBV11-2 to TRBJ2-7; D unclear. Trimming took 3 bases from V and 7 from J, leaving 13 bases between them. The CDR3 is 13 residues long. The V gene's germline CDR1 is SGHAT and CDR2 FQNNGV. Here the CDR3 reads CASSFSVLSEQYF. Here the CDR3 DNA reads TGTGCCAGCAGCTTTTCGGTGCTCAGTGAGCAGTACTTC.

J is TRBJ2-3 and V is TRBV4-3; D possibly corresponds to TRBD1 (6 bases). The germline gives CDR1 LGHNA, CDR2 YSLEER. The CDR3 length is 17 residues. Trimming removed 0 bases from V and 3 bases from J, with 16 bases in between. This chain's CDR3 is CASSQDLWQGFTDTQYF. The CDR3 nucleotides are TGCGCCAGCAGCCAAGATCTCTGGCAGGGGTTTACAGATACGCAGTATTTT.

The rearrangement links TRBV6-2 or TRBV6-3 to TRBJ1-6; 7 bases agree with TRBD1. V shed 6 bases, J shed 8 bases, and the junction held 10 bases outside the gene matches. The CDR3 covers 15 residues. Germline V CDR1 and CDR2: MNHEY, SVGEGT. CDR3 nucleotides: TGTGCCAGCAGATGGACAGGTGACGCCCATTCACCCCTCCACTTT. It translates to CASRWTGDAHSPLHF.